A single sample gave rise to the 4 T cell receptor beta chains below, sequenced in a study of T cells in Graves' hyperthyroidism and ophthalmopathy. Regions amplified from RNA transcripts were the TCR beta CDR3 regions. HTBI primers drove first-round RT-PCR of the TCR CDR3. TCRdb reanalysed the multiplex PCR reads using MiXCR and keeps one entry per CDR3 protein. The sample includes approximately 360,000 distinct CDR3 sequences, 25% of them seen just once. Input material: blood. Receptor source: a middle-aged man with Graves' hyperthyroidism.

The V and J genes are TRBV5-4 and TRBJ1-6; weak D call: TRBD1 (5 bases). Germline V gives CDR1 SGHNT, CDR2 YYREEE (reference sequence). Trimming stripped 2 bases from V and 7 bases from J, with 19 bases between. The CDR3 is 17 residues long. The CDR3 sequence is CASSFTPGPTTNSPLHF. CDR3 sequence (DNA): TGTGCCAGCAGCTTCACCCCGGGACCGACCACAAATTCACCCCTCCACTTT.

This clonotype has a count of ten or more. CDR3 nucleotides: TGCGCCAGCAGCTTCGAGGCTATTTCCTACAATGAGCAGTTCTTC. It is translated as CASSFEAISYNEQFF. This chain connects TRBV5-1 to TRBJ2-1; no firm D call. The CDR3 runs to 15 residues. With 2 bases removed from V and 1 base from J, the gap between germline ends came to 10 bases. Germline CDR1 is SGHRS and CDR2 is YFSETQ.

The rearrangement links TRBV6-2 or TRBV6-3 to TRBJ1-1; maybe TRBD1 (5 bases). Germline CDR1 reads MNHEY; CDR2 reads SVGEGT. The CDR3 spans 14 residues. V was shortened by 8 bases and J by 0 bases, with 13 bases between the two germline ends. CDR3 DNA: TGTGCCAGCCTAGATCGGGGGGTGAACACTGAAGCTTTCTTT. Amino acid sequence: CASLDRGVNTEAFF.

The J gene is TRBJ2-4, the V gene TRBV28, with TRBD2 matching over 8 bases. The CDR3 consists of 16 residues. The V and J ends lost 3 bases and 1 base, in that order; junction bases with no gene match: 5. Germline CDR1 MDHEN, CDR2 SYDVKM. In DNA, the CDR3 is TGTGCCAGCAGTTTGCCGGGAGGGTTCGCCAAAAACATTCAGTACTTC. Its translation is CASSLPGGFAKNIQYF.